The 2 T cell receptor beta chains reported below all come from one sample, sequenced in a study of T cells in Graves' hyperthyroidism and ophthalmopathy. TCR beta CDR3 sequences were amplified from RNA transcripts. A first-round RT-PCR of the TCR CDR3 used the HTBI primer set. TCRdb fed the multiplex PCR reads into MiXCR, producing one record per CDR3 protein. The sample has fewer than 550,000 distinct CDR3 sequences, 15% to 19% seen once. The sequenced sample consisted of blood. The source of these receptors is a young woman with Graves' hyperthyroidism.

This clonotype was counted at least ten times. The rearrangement joins TRBV3-1 to TRBJ2-7; D ambiguous. This CDR3 has 11 amino acids. CDR1 LGHDT and CDR2 YNNKEL come from the germline V gene (reference sequence). The V end lost 3 bases, the J end lost 0 bases, and 0 bases lay between the germline ends. The CDR3 region is CASSHSYEQYF. The CDR3, as DNA: TGTGCCAGCAGCCACTCCTACGAGCAGTACTTC.

This clonotype was observed many times. This sequence joins TRBV3-1 and TRBJ2-5, with D possibly matching TRBD2 (5 bases). The CDR3 has 14 residues. V gave up 3 bases and J gave up 4 bases, with 12 bases separating them. Germline V gives CDR1 LGHDT, CDR2 YNNKEL (reference sequence). CDR3 nucleotide sequence: TGTGCCAGCAGCCAGAACAGAGGGCTAGAGACCCAGTACTTC. Its protein product is CASSQNRGLETQYF.